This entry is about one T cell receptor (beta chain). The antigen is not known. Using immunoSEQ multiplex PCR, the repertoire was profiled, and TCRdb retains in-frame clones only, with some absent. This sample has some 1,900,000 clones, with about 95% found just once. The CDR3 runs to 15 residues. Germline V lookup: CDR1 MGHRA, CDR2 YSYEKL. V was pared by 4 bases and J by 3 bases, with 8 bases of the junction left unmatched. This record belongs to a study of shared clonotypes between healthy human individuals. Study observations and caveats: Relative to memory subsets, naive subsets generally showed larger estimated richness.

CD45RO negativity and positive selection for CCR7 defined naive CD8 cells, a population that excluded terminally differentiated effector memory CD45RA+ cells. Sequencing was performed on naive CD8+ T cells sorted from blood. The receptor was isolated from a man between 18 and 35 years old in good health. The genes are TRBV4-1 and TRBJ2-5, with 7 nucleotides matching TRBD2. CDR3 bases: TGCGCCAGCAGCCCCCTTGGAGGACTAGAAGAGACCCAGTACTTC. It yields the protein CASSPLGGLEETQYF.